This T cell receptor (beta chain) was recovered during a study of OX40 agonist ivuxolimab in advanced cancers. Overall study context: Partial response was recorded in three patients: one hepatocellular carcinoma and two cutaneous melanoma cases.

The V end was cut by 2 bases, the J end by 5 bases, with 11 bases between. CDR1 is SGHNT and CDR2 is YYREEE in the germline V gene (reference sequence). The CDR3 covers 13 residues. Profiled with immunoSEQ multiplex PCR; TCRdb holds only in-frame clones, not every one. The sample has 70,000 to 90,000 clones, under 95% seen once. A note on this clone: Its antigen is unidentified.

Overall study results and limits: On average, CD8+ T cells had more expanded clones than CD4+. Expanded peripheral T cells had an undetermined antigen specificity. Partial responders at 0.1-3.0 mg/kg showed near-lowest clonal expansion.

This sequence joins TRBV5-4 and TRBJ2-7; possible D gene TRBD1, 5 bases. The sample consisted of CD4+ or CD8+ T cells sorted from blood, taken in a trial of the OX40 agonist ivuxolimab. This clonotype originated in an adult with an advanced solid tumor such as melanoma, head and neck, liver or kidney cancer. For the CDR3, the DNA is TGTGCCAGCAGCTTCGGCAGGGCAAACGAGCAGTACTTC. It codes for CASSFGRANEQYF.